One and the same sample provided the 15 T cell receptor beta chains below, sequenced in a study of cytomegalovirus exposure and HLA in healthy donors. Sequenced by immunoSEQ multiplex PCR; TCRdb stores in-frame clones only, minus some. The data show under 50,000 clones, over 85% seen once. The sample was PBMCs. These TCRs come from a woman aged 18 to 35 in good health and CMV-seropositive.

The gene calls are TRBV27 and TRBJ1-4; a possible D gene is TRBD1 (6 bases). This CDR3 region has 16 residues. Per the germline V gene, CDR1 is MNHEY and CDR2 is SMNVEV (reference sequence). Trimming shortened V by 4 bases and J by 0 bases, and 12 bases separated the two germline ends. The CDR3 DNA follows: TGTGCCAGCAGTTGGCGGGGGGCCGCAACTAATGAAAAACTGTTTTTT. Its translation is CASSWRGAATNEKLFF.

This chain joins TRBV7-9 and TRBJ2-7; 7 nucleotides align to TRBD2. After removal of 0 bases from V and 3 bases from J, the junction contained 5 bases not matched to a gene. Looked up from germline, CDR1 is SEHNR and CDR2 is FQNEAQ (reference sequence). There are 15 residues in the CDR3. The DNA of the CDR3 is TGTGCCAGCAGCTTAGCGGGAGGGACCGGCTACGAGCAGTACTTC. Its protein product is CASSLAGGTGYEQYF. The entire variable domain, with the rest obtained from reference TRBV7-9 and TRBJ2-7, is as follows: DTGVSQNPRHKITKRGQNVTFRCDPISEHNRLYWYRQTLGQGPEFLTYFQNEAQLEKSRLLSDRFSAERPKGSFSTLEIQRTEQGDSAMYLCASSLAGGTGYEQYFGPGTRLTVT.

The V and J genes are TRBV6-5 and TRBJ2-3, with D tentatively TRBD2 (5 bases). Per germline, CDR1 MNHEY and CDR2 SVGAGI. CDR3 length: 14 amino acids. The V gene lost 6 bases and the J gene lost 0 bases, with 10 bases spanning the gap. The chain's CDR3 is CASSAPGSTDTQYF. The CDR3, as DNA: TGTGCCAGCAGCGCGCCGGGGAGCACAGATACGCAGTATTTT.

The chain couples TRBV5-4 to TRBJ2-7, with 7 nucleotides matching TRBD1. Germline assignment: CDR1 SGHNT and CDR2 YYREEE (reference sequence). This CDR3 has 16 amino acids. The V gene end was trimmed by 4 bases and the J gene end by 0 bases; junction bases not matched to a gene: 10. The CDR3 DNA sequence: TGTGCCAGCAGCCCAGGACAGGCCACTACCTCCTACGAGCAGTACTTC. As protein: CASSPGQATTSYEQYF.

This clone showed up just once. The chain recombines TRBV30 with TRBJ1-5, with D hard to call. Between the trimmed V and J ends, which lost 1 base and 2 bases, there was a span of 9 bases. This CDR3 comprises 14 residues. In germline, CDR1 is GTSNPN, CDR2 SVGIG (reference sequence). The CDR3 nucleotides are TGTGCCTGGAGTGCCCCCCTTCGCAATCAGCCCCAGCATTTT. Protein product: CAWSAPLRNQPQHF.

The CDR3 reads CASSRGGLNVNEQFF. CDR3 nucleotide sequence: TGTGCCAGCAGCAGGGGAGGGTTAAATGTAAATGAGCAGTTCTTC. The chain uses TRBV28 and TRBJ2-1; D is perhaps TRBD2 (7 bases). CDR3 length equals 15 residues. The V gene lost 6 bases and the J gene lost 7 bases, with 19 bases spanning the gap. Germline V CDR1 and CDR2: MDHEN, SYDVKM.

The chain couples TRBV29-1 to TRBJ2-3, with TRBD2 identical over 8 bases. CDR1 is SQVTM and CDR2 is ANQGSEA in the germline V gene. The V gene end was trimmed by 7 bases and the J gene end by 2 bases; junction bases not matched to a gene: 8. This CDR3 has 14 amino acids. The CDR3 DNA is TGCAGCGCAACTAGCGGACGTACCACAGATACGCAGTATTTT. This sequence encodes CSATSGRTTDTQYF.

The V and J genes are TRBV4-2 and TRBJ2-1; 7 nucleotides line up with TRBD1. CDR1 and CDR2 from the germline V gene are LGHNA and YNFKEQ. With 4 bases clipped from V and 9 bases from J, the junction kept 12 bases outside the gene matches. This CDR3 has 15 amino acids. The CDR3 protein is CASSPVGQGVGEQFF. For the CDR3, the DNA is TGTGCCAGCAGCCCCGTGGGGCAGGGGGTGGGTGAGCAGTTCTTC.

This chain joins TRBV30 and TRBJ2-7; TRBD1 aligns across 7 bases. J gave up 3 bases and V 1 base, and 6 bases lay outside the gene matches. CDR3 length: 14 amino acids. Germline V lookup: CDR1 GTSNPN, CDR2 SVGIG (reference sequence). CDR3 coding DNA: TGTGCCTGGAGTGATACAGGGGTCGACTACGAGCAGTACTTC. Its translation is CAWSDTGVDYEQYF. Drawing the rest from reference TRBV30 and TRBJ2-7, the complete variable domain is SQTIHQWPATLVQPVGSPLSLECTVEGTSNPNLYWYRQAAGRGLQLLFYSVGIGQISSEVPQNLSASRPQDRQFILSSKKLLLSDSGFYLCAWSDTGVDYEQYFGPGTRLTVT.

The DNA of the CDR3 is TGTGCCAGCAAAAAAGCGAACTCCTACGAGCAGTACTTC. Protein sequence: CASKKANSYEQYF. The chain uses TRBV27 and TRBJ2-7; D is undetermined. Germline V gives CDR1 MNHEY, CDR2 SMNVEV (reference sequence). Trimming took off 7 bases at V and 0 bases at J, with 10 bases between the two ends. The CDR3 runs 13 residues.

The CDR3 spells CASSSGPAGEQFF. DNA for the CDR3: TGTGCCAGCAGCTCTGGACCCGCGGGTGAGCAGTTCTTC. This chain uses TRBV11-2 with TRBJ2-1, with D possibly TRBD2 on 5 matching bases. The germline V and J ends were trimmed by 4 bases and 9 bases, with 13 bases remaining between them. The CDR3 is 13 amino acids. Germline lookup yields CDR1 SGHAT and CDR2 FQNNGV.

V usage is TRBV19 and J usage is TRBJ2-7; 14 nucleotides line up with TRBD2. V lost 8 bases to trimming and J lost 2 bases; unmatched junction nucleotides: 5. There are 15 residues in the CDR3. CDR1 and CDR2 from the germline V gene are LNHDA and SQIVND (reference sequence). DNA for the CDR3: TGTGCCAGTTCAATGGGACTAGCGGGAGCCTACGAGCAGTACTTC. This translates into CASSMGLAGAYEQYF.

V usage is TRBV5-4 and J usage is TRBJ2-1; a weak D match, TRBD2 (6 bases). In germline, CDR1 is SGHNT, CDR2 YYREEE (reference sequence). V dropped 0 bases and J dropped 6 bases, with 13 bases sitting between them. The CDR3 length is 15 residues. CDR3 in amino acids: CASSLVVAEVNEQFF. CDR3 DNA sequence: TGTGCCAGCAGCTTGGTAGTAGCGGAAGTCAATGAGCAGTTCTTC.

The J gene is TRBJ2-1, the V gene TRBV2, with 10 positions matching TRBD2. The CDR3 spans 16 residues. CDR1 and CDR2 from the germline V gene are SNHLY and FYNNEI. Losses at the gene ends were 6 bases for V and 5 bases for J; bases not matched to a gene: 10. The CDR3 DNA is TGTGCCAGCAGGGTACGACTAGCGGGTTATAACAATGAGCAGTTCTTC. It yields the protein CASRVRLAGYNNEQFF.

This CDR3 is CATTDLPKGARTFF. DNA for the CDR3: TGTGCCACTACGGACCTTCCTAAGGGGGCGCGGACTTTCTTT. The J gene is TRBJ1-1, the V gene TRBV19; TRBD1 aligns across 7 bases. This CDR3 has 14 amino acids. Germline V lookup: CDR1 LNHDA, CDR2 SQIVND (reference sequence). J gave up 12 bases and V 10 bases, and 20 bases lay outside the gene matches.